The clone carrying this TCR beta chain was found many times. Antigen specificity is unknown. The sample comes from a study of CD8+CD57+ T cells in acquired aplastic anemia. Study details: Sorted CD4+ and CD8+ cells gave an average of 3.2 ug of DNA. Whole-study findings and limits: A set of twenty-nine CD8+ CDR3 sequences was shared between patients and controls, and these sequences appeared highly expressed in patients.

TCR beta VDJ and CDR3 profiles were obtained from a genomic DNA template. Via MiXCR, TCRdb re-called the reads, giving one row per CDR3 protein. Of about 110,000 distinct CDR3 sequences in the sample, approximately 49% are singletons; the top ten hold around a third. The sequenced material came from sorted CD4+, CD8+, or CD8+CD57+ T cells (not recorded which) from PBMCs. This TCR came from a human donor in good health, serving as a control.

This CDR3 reads CASSLGTSGTDTQYF. The CDR3 DNA reads as TGTGCCAGCAGCTTAGGGACTAGCGGCACAGATACGCAGTATTTT. This chain uses TRBV7-3 with TRBJ2-3, with 10 bases matching TRBD2. From germline, CDR1 is SGHTA and CDR2 FQGTGA. CDR3 length equals 15 residues. Trimming at V came to 2 bases and at J to 1 base, leaving 0 bases not matched to a gene.